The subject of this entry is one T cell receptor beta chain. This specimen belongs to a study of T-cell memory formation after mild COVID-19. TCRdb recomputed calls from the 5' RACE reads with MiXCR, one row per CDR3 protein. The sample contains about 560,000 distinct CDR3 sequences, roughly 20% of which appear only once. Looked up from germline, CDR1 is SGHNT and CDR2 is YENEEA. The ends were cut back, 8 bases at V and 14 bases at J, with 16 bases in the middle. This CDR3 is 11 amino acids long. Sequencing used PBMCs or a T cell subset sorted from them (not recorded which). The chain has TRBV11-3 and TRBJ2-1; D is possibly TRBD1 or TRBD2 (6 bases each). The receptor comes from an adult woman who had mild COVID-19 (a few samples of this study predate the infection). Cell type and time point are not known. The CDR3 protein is CASGLQGIEFF. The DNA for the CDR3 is TGTGCCAGCGGACTACAGGGAATTGAGTTCTTC.